These 14 T cell receptor beta chains were all obtained from the same sample, sequenced in a study of T cells in Graves' hyperthyroidism and ophthalmopathy. The source material, RNA transcripts, was used to amplify TCR beta CDR3 regions. First-round RT-PCR of the TCR CDR3 relied on the HTBI primer set. Via MiXCR, TCRdb re-called the multiplex PCR reads, giving one row per CDR3 protein. The data show 600,000 to 850,000 distinct CDR3 sequences, about 17% seen once. Sequencing used blood. Receptors were obtained from a woman aged 50 to 60 with Graves' hyperthyroidism that later progressed to Graves' ophthalmopathy.

This clonotype appeared many times. The chain joins TRBV27 to TRBJ2-7; D is perhaps TRBD1 (5 bases). Germline CDR1 reads MNHEY; CDR2 reads SMNVEV (reference sequence). V was trimmed by 4 bases and J by 2 bases, leaving 18 bases between them. This CDR3 region has 16 residues. The CDR3 DNA reads TGTGCCAGCAGTTACAGGTCGGGCGCGAAAACCTACGAGCAGTACTTC. This sequence encodes CASSYRSGAKTYEQYF.

This clonotype was counted many times. The chain combines TRBV11-3 with TRBJ2-3; perhaps TRBD2 as D (6 bases). The CDR3 sequence is 13 residues long. CDR1 SGHNT and CDR2 YENEEA come from the germline V gene. Trimming took 8 bases from V and 0 from J, leaving 9 bases between them. The CDR3 here is CASRGVSTDTQYF. The CDR3 coding sequence is TGTGCCAGCCGCGGGGTGAGCACAGATACGCAGTATTTT.

Ten or more counts support this clonotype. V and J are TRBV20-1 and TRBJ1-1; no firm D call. The CDR3 consists of 14 residues. V was clipped by 5 bases and J by 0 bases, with 13 bases between them. Germline lookup yields CDR1 DFQATT and CDR2 SNEGSKA (reference sequence). CDR3 amino acids: CSAEETRMNTEAFF. The CDR3 DNA reads as TGCAGTGCTGAGGAGACCCGGATGAACACTGAAGCTTTCTTT.

This clonotype showed up many times. V is TRBV20-1 and J is TRBJ1-5; D possibly corresponds to TRBD1 (5 bases). Germline CDR1 is DFQATT and CDR2 is SNEGSKA (reference sequence). With 3 bases removed from V and 5 bases from J, the gap between germline ends came to 11 bases. The CDR3 has 13 residues. The CDR3 coding sequence is TGCAGTGCTAGTAAGGGGCGCGATCAGCCCCAGCATTTT. This codes for CSASKGRDQPQHF.

The chain combines TRBV19 with TRBJ1-5; the match to TRBD1 covers 7 bases. This CDR3 region has 16 residues. Germline loops: CDR1 LNHDA, CDR2 SQIVND (reference sequence). Losses at the gene ends were 1 base for V and 0 bases for J; bases not matched to a gene: 3. Written as DNA, the CDR3 is TGTGCCAGTAGTATAGCCGGGACAGCTAGCAATCAGCCCCAGCATTTT. Translated, it gives CASSIAGTASNQPQHF. The full variable domain, in which reference TRBV19 and TRBJ1-5 provide the parts outside the CDR3, is DGGITQSPKYLFRKEGQNVTLSCEQNLNHDAMYWYRQDPGQGLRLIYYSQIVNDFQKGDIAEGYSVSREKKESFPLTVTSAQKNPTAFYLCASSIAGTASNQPQHFGDGTRLSIL.

This clonotype was seen repeatedly, ten times or more. Compared with germline, one end of the junction differs, possibly owing to a read error. J is TRBJ2-5 and V is TRBV20-1, with D perhaps TRBD1 or TRBD2 (6 bases each). This CDR3 is 15 amino acids long. Germline CDR1 is DFQATT and CDR2 is SNEGSKA (reference sequence). The CDR3 protein is CSARVGGGSRETQYF. The CDR3 nucleotides read TGCAGTGCCAGAGTTGGAGGGGGTTCGCGAGAGACCCAGTACTTC.

This clonotype has a count of ten or more. The chain combines TRBV2 with TRBJ1-1; TRBD1 matches at 7 bases. Losses at the gene ends were 6 bases for V and 4 bases for J; bases not matched to a gene: 8. This CDR3 has 14 residues. Germline CDR1 reads SNHLY; CDR2 reads FYNNEI. CDR3 in DNA: TGTGCCAGCAGCGTACAGGGGTTAGCCACTGAAGCTTTCTTT. Translating gives CASSVQGLATEAFF.

This clonotype was observed at least ten times. This rearrangement joins TRBV7-8 to TRBJ1-1; D unresolved. Germline loops: CDR1 SGHVS, CDR2 FQNEAQ. The CDR3 is made up of 14 amino acids. With 2 bases removed from V and 4 bases from J, the gap between germline ends came to 11 bases. The CDR3 loop reads CASSLSVSGTEAFF. The CDR3 DNA reads TGTGCCAGCAGCTTAAGCGTCTCTGGCACTGAAGCTTTCTTT.

This clonotype was recorded many times. This chain uses TRBV7-9 with TRBJ2-3, with no clear D. The CDR3 has 15 amino acids. The germline V gene encodes CDR1 SEHNR and CDR2 FQNEAQ (reference sequence). V was pared by 5 bases and J by 2 bases, with 14 bases between. CDR3 region: CASSRMAESTDTQYF. The CDR3 DNA reads TGTGCCAGCAGCAGAATGGCGGAGTCCACAGATACGCAGTATTTT.

This clonotype was seen a handful of times. This sequence joins TRBV12-3 or TRBV12-4 and TRBJ1-3; D may be TRBD1 (6 bases). V lost 5 bases and J 4 bases, leaving 12 bases between the germline ends. This CDR3 comprises 14 residues. This CDR3 is CASSVHGGGNTIYF. The CDR3 DNA reads TGTGCCAGCAGTGTACACGGGGGCGGAAACACCATATATTTT.

This clonotype was counted only a few times. This chain uses TRBV4-1 with TRBJ2-1; 12 nucleotides align to TRBD2. The germline CDR1 and CDR2 sequences are MGHRA and YSYEKL. The length of the CDR3 is 19 residues. The V segment lost 4 bases and the J segment 7 bases; nucleotides outside the gene matches: 17. DNA for the CDR3: TGCGCCAGCAGCCTCTCATGGGGCAGGCCTAGCGGGGGGGTGAATGAGCAGTTCTTC. Protein: CASSLSWGRPSGGVNEQFF.

The CDR3 DNA follows: TGTGCCAGCAGCCAAGAACGGCGGATGTGGGGTCTGGCAGATACGCAGTATTTT. Translating gives CASSQERRMWGLADTQYF. The chain carries TRBV3-1 and TRBJ2-3; D uncertain. The CDR3 is 18 amino acids. Trimming cost V 0 bases and J 4 bases, with 20 bases left between them. Germline lookup yields CDR1 LGHDT and CDR2 YNNKEL (reference sequence).

V gene TRBV11-2 combines with J gene TRBJ1-2; TRBD1 is a possible D gene (5 bases). Deletions cut 5 bases from V and 6 bases from J, with 16 bases between. In germline, CDR1 is SGHAT, CDR2 FQNNGV. The CDR3 is made up of 14 amino acids. The CDR3 DNA is TGTGCCAGCAGCCCAGCGGGCGGGGCGGATGGCTACACCTTC. It specifies CASSPAGGADGYTF.

This chain connects TRBV11-3 to TRBJ2-2; 10 nucleotides agree with TRBD1. There are 16 residues in the CDR3. V was pared by 5 bases and J by 5 bases, with 8 bases of the junction left unmatched. Germline V gene sequence: CDR1 SGHNT, CDR2 YENEEA. CDR3: CASSLGTGEGTGELFF. The CDR3 coding sequence is TGTGCCAGCAGCCTCGGGACAGGGGAAGGGACCGGGGAGCTGTTTTTT.